This TCR beta chain derives from a study of OX40 agonist ivuxolimab in advanced cancers. Study background: The patients' treatment was ivuxolimab, an agonistic anti-OX40 (CD134) antibody. Patients were infused with ivuxolimab every 2 weeks at 0.01 to 10 mg/kg. Dose-escalation cases comprised hepatocellular carcinoma, melanoma, renal cell or head and neck cancer.

The length of the CDR3 is 13 residues. CDR1 and CDR2 (germline): SSHAT, FNYEAQ (reference sequence). Between the trimmed V and J ends, which lost 1 base and 4 bases, there was a span of 8 bases. Only one count was recorded for this clone. The assay was immunoSEQ multiplex PCR, and TCRdb's table has in-frame clones only and misses some. Of 25,000 to 30,000 clones in the sample, 80% to 90% are singletons; the top ten hold approximately 15%. The receptor was derived from an adult with an advanced solid tumor such as melanoma, head and neck, liver or kidney cancer. This chain joins TRBV7-7 and TRBJ2-7; D perhaps matches TRBD1 (5 bases). The material sequenced was CD4+ or CD8+ T cells sorted from blood, taken in a trial of the OX40 agonist ivuxolimab. The CDR3 sequence: CASSLGRDYEQYF. CDR3 bases: TGTGCCAGCAGCTTAGGCAGGGATTACGAGCAGTACTTC. Full variable domain (remainder filled in from reference TRBV7-7 and TRBJ2-7): GAGVSQSPRYKVTKRGQDVTLRCDPISSHATLYWYQQALGQGPEFLTYFNYEAQPDKSGLPSDRFSAERPEGSISTLTIQRTEQRDSAMYRCASSLGRDYEQYFGPGTRLTVT.